Listed below are T cell receptor beta chains from one sample, sequenced in a study of blood T cell repertoires in COVID-19. Measured with immunoSEQ multiplex PCR; TCRdb has only the in-frame clones, and not every one. Here the sample spans just under 60,000 clones, about 88% being singletons. The sample consisted of peripheral blood. The receptors stem from a human donor with active COVID-19. The donor label of this sample is uncertain. Each CDR3 is given with its conserved first and last residue.

CDR3: CASTGTGAEKLFF
V: TRBV2
J: TRBJ1-4

CDR3: CASRRGQLANTGELFF
V: TRBV2
J: TRBJ2-2

CDR3: CASSPGLSGAGEQFF
V: TRBV18
J: TRBJ2-1

CDR3: CASSQDQGSNQPQHF
V: TRBV4-3
J: TRBJ1-5

CDR3: CASSVTGGSYNEQFF
V: TRBV9
J: TRBJ2-1

CDR3: CASSTAGANYGYTF
V: TRBV3-1/TRBV3-2
J: TRBJ1-2

CDR3: CASSIERSASPRSYGYTF
V: TRBV19
J: TRBJ1-2

CDR3: CASSLLASSSGRGGEQFF
V: TRBV28
J: TRBJ2-1

CDR3: CASRQFEANEKLFF
V: TRBV28
J: TRBJ1-4

CDR3: CASSQPGQGQLQPQHF
V: TRBV4-1
J: TRBJ1-5

CDR3: CASSPPGGDTQYF
V: TRBV18
J: TRBJ2-3

CDR3: CASSQDSGGETQYF
V: TRBV3-1/TRBV3-2
J: TRBJ2-5

CDR3: CASSLGIHLAGASGELFF
V: TRBV3-1/TRBV3-2
J: TRBJ2-2

CDR3: CASSGQGDYNEQFF
V: TRBV7-8
J: TRBJ2-1

CDR3: CASSSPGHIYGYTF
V: TRBV7-9
J: TRBJ1-2

CDR3: CASTRSGLSNYGYTF
V: TRBV6-5
J: TRBJ1-2

CDR3: CASSLGLAGGYEQYF
V: TRBV5-4
J: TRBJ2-7

CDR3: CASSVGGRGKNIQYF
V: TRBV9
J: TRBJ2-4

CDR3: CASSSGVNTEAFF
V: TRBV7-3
J: TRBJ1-1

CDR3: CASSLSSGGSYEQYF
V: TRBV7-2
J: TRBJ2-7

CDR3: CASSLVSAGPNVLTF
V: TRBV5-1
J: TRBJ2-6

CDR3: CASSAGLAGVTYEQYF
V: TRBV9
J: TRBJ2-7

CDR3: CASRRGGGTEAFF
V: TRBV2
J: TRBJ1-1

CDR3: CASSYSAGEAGNTIYF
V: TRBV6-2/TRBV6-3
J: TRBJ1-3

CDR3: CASSSRTTGYNEQYF
V: TRBV11-2
J: TRBJ2-7

CDR3: CASSLVGGGQGAGAFF
V: TRBV7-3
J: TRBJ1-1

CDR3: CASSFSQGSYNSPLHF
V: TRBV5-6
J: TRBJ1-6

CDR3: CASSLGGQYEQYF
V: TRBV5-4
J: TRBJ2-7

CDR3: CASSPRGSNSPLHF
V: TRBV14
J: TRBJ1-6

CDR3: CASSSNSAKGYTF
V: TRBV7-9
J: TRBJ1-2

CDR3: CASSPGTGGWGTEAFF
V: TRBV5-8
J: TRBJ1-1

CDR3: CASSKAVNTEAFF
V: TRBV19
J: TRBJ1-1

CDR3: CASSIGGVHGYTF
V: TRBV19
J: TRBJ1-2

CDR3: CATQPGQGYGYTF
V: TRBV10-3
J: TRBJ1-2

CDR3: CASSPGQEDYYGYTF
V: TRBV5-1
J: TRBJ1-2

CDR3: CASSLGQDRGYTF
V: TRBV27
J: TRBJ1-2

CDR3: CASSLFGGASNGELFF
V: TRBV5-1
J: TRBJ2-2

CDR3: CASSIVGTGIYEQYF
V: TRBV19
J: TRBJ2-7

CDR3: CASRVTGVYEQYF
V: TRBV5-8
J: TRBJ2-7

CDR3: CASRLLGGAGVTGELFF
V: TRBV27
J: TRBJ2-2

CDR3: CASSVLSYEQYF
V: TRBV2
J: TRBJ2-7

CDR3: CASSPRVSGTYEQYF
V: TRBV9
J: TRBJ2-7

CDR3: CASSIYLSPAYEQYF
V: TRBV19
J: TRBJ2-7

CDR3: CASSVAPRDRLNTEAFF
V: TRBV9
J: TRBJ1-1

CDR3: CASSLGGEQYF
V: TRBV27
J: TRBJ2-7

CDR3: CASRLVSDIPTNNEKLFF
V: TRBV12-2
J: TRBJ1-4